This T cell receptor (beta chain) was obtained from a study of CD8+ T cells in alopecia areata. Comments on this clone: Its target is unknown.

RNA was extracted and reverse transcribed into cDNA as the sequencing template. Repertoires were generated with immunoSEQ multiplex PCR, while TCRdb's copy carries only in-frame clones and drops some. The sample carries 110,000 to 150,000 clones, around 82% recorded once. Study-level results: The study found that many expanded lesional clones persisted in scalp and blood during tofacitinib.

Germline CDR1 is SGHVS and CDR2 is FNYEAQ. The CDR3 loop spans 13 amino acids. Trimming pared 6 bases from V and 8 bases from J, leaving 14 bases between. Treatment in this sample: oral pan-JAK inhibitor, 5-10 mg twice daily. The sample in question was CD8+ T cells sorted from blood, obtained at week 4, from a patient treated with tofacitinib. The chain links TRBV7-6 to TRBJ2-1; D possibly uses TRBD1 or TRBD2 (6 bases each). The clonotype was recovered from a human donor with alopecia areata. The CDR3, as DNA: TGTGCCAGCAGTTACTCGGGGGCTGATGAGCAGTTCTTC. Amino acid sequence: CASSYSGADEQFF.